This is a list of T cell receptor beta chains from one sample in a study of T-cell reconstitution after alpha-beta-depleted transplantation in children. TCRdb itself ran the PCR reads through MiXCR, one entry per CDR3 protein. The sample lists just under 550,000 distinct CDR3 sequences, approximately 20% seen once, with 3% to 4% in the top ten. Material: PBMCs from the stem cell graft donor, obtained from the stem cell graft. Source of these receptors: a human donor who donated a stem cell graft to a child with acute lymphoblastic leukemia. CDR3s include the opening cysteine and the closing phenylalanine or tryptophan. A D gene is named only where the DNA matches it firmly. Size is omitted from some rows. Given values are once, few, many or a class for expanded clones.

d_gene	len	abundance	v_gene	j_gene	CDR3aa	CDR3nt
-	16	-	TRBV5-1	TRBJ1-4	CASSLDPEGTNEKLFF	TGCGCCAGCAGCTTAGATCCGGAGGGGACAAATGAAAAACTGTTTTTT
-	14	few	TRBV3-1	TRBJ2-1	CASSQEAWGLGQFF	TGTGCCAGCAGCCAAGAGGCCTGGGGTTTGGGGCAGTTCTTC
-	13	-	TRBV12-3/TRBV12-4	TRBJ1-5	CASRSLTNQPQHF	TGTGCCAGCAGATCTCTCACCAATCAGCCCCAGCATTTT
-	12	few	TRBV5-1	TRBJ1-2	CASSIRNYGYTF	TGCGCCAGCAGTATCCGGAACTATGGCTACACCTTC
TRBD2	15	few	TRBV5-1	TRBJ2-7	CASNPLQAGGEEQYF	TGCGCCAGCAACCCCCTGCAAGCGGGAGGGGAAGAGCAGTACTTC
-	13	few	TRBV20-1	TRBJ1-1	CSADPLADTEAFF	TGCAGTGCTGACCCCCTGGCGGACACTGAAGCTTTCTTT
-	17	-	TRBV28	TRBJ1-1	CASSFVGPGRGGTEAFF	TGTGCCAGCAGTTTTGTGGGCCCCGGGAGAGGGGGCACTGAAGCTTTCTTT
-	14	few	TRBV20-1	TRBJ2-1	CSARDRTGSFEQFF	TGCAGTGCTAGAGATCGAACAGGGAGCTTTGAGCAGTTCTTC
-	14	few	TRBV5-1	TRBJ1-1	CASSPIQGSTEAFF	TGCGCCAGCAGCCCTATCCAGGGGAGCACTGAAGCTTTCTTT
TRBD2	15	few	TRBV24-1	TRBJ2-1	CATSDWLAGSNEQFF	TGTGCCACCAGTGATTGGCTAGCGGGCTCCAATGAGCAGTTCTTC
TRBD1	16	-	TRBV12-3/TRBV12-4	TRBJ1-1	CASSLPPETGDTEAFF	TGTGCCAGCAGTTTACCGCCCGAAACAGGGGATACTGAAGCTTTCTTT
-	19	-	TRBV4-2	TRBJ2-2	CASSQDLIGADRMTGELFF	TGTGCCAGCAGCCAAGATCTTATCGGGGCGGACCGTATGACCGGGGAGCTGTTTTTT
-	13	few	TRBV5-1	TRBJ2-7	CASSRDEGYEQYF	TGCGCCAGCAGCCGAGACGAGGGCTACGAGCAGTACTTC
-	12	-	TRBV9	TRBJ1-2	CASSPDSGGYTF	TGTGCCAGCAGCCCTGACTCGGGGGGCTACACCTTC
TRBD2	16	-	TRBV20-1	TRBJ2-1	CSASTIAGGGGNEQFF	TGCAGTGCTAGTACCATAGCGGGAGGTGGTGGAAATGAGCAGTTCTTC
-	14	-	TRBV27	TRBJ1-2	CASSFIGDGYGYTF	TGTGCCAGCAGTTTTATTGGGGATGGCTATGGCTACACCTTC
TRBD1	13	-	TRBV29-1	TRBJ2-7	CSATTGGHYEQYF	TGCAGCGCCACGACAGGGGGCCACTACGAGCAGTACTTC
TRBD2	15	few	TRBV6-1	TRBJ2-3	CASSRSGGVTDTQYF	TGTGCCAGCAGCCGAAGCGGGGGGGTCACAGATACGCAGTATTTT
-	16	few	TRBV5-1	TRBJ2-7	CASTTEAATYTYEQYF	TGCGCCAGCACCACGGAGGCGGCTACTTATACCTACGAGCAGTACTTC
TRBD2	16	-	TRBV20-1	TRBJ2-1	CCARVHAGAEVDEQFF	TGCTGTGCTAGAGTGCACGCGGGAGCTGAGGTGGATGAGCAGTTCTTC
-	13	-	TRBV15	TRBJ2-2	CATSRGTVRELFF	TGTGCCACCAGCAGAGGGACAGTTAGGGAGCTGTTTTTT
-	14	many	TRBV12-3/TRBV12-4	TRBJ2-5	CASSQIQGMETQYF	TGTGCCAGCAGCCAAATACAGGGAATGGAGACCCAGTACTTC
-	15	-	TRBV9	TRBJ2-2	CASSVGRRNTGELFF	TGTGCCAGCAGCGTAGGACGGAGGAACACCGGGGAGCTGTTTTTT
TRBD1	14	few	TRBV20-1	TRBJ1-5	CSAGLTGLDQPQHF	TGCAGTGCTGGCTTGACAGGGCTAGATCAGCCCCAGCATTTT
-	16	-	TRBV15	TRBJ2-7	CATSNDGTALSYEQYF	TGTGCCACCAGCAACGACGGGACTGCACTCTCCTACGAGCAGTACTTC
-	16	few	TRBV5-1	TRBJ2-1	CASSLLTGVSYNEQFF	TGCGCCAGCAGCTTGCTCACCGGAGTCTCCTACAATGAGCAGTTCTTC
-	14	few	TRBV10-3	TRBJ2-3	CAISPGSSTDTQYF	TGTGCCATCAGTCCGGGGTCTAGCACAGATACGCAGTATTTT
TRBD2	17	-	TRBV4-1	TRBJ2-3	CASRRPGTSGKTDTQYF	TGCGCCAGCAGGCGACCCGGGACTAGCGGGAAGACAGATACGCAGTATTTT
-	14	-	TRBV5-1	TRBJ1-1	CASSLAETNTEAFF	TGCGCCAGCAGCTTGGCCGAGACAAACACTGAAGCTTTCTTT
-	13	-	TRBV20-1	TRBJ2-5	CSAPAPSEETQYF	TGCAGTGCTCCGGCACCTTCGGAAGAGACCCAGTACTTC